The sequence of this T cell receptor beta chain was determined in a study of OX40 agonist ivuxolimab in advanced cancers. TCRdb's copy holds only in-frame clones and misses some; the assay was immunoSEQ multiplex PCR. The repertoire holds tens of thousands of clones, with approximately 88% as singletons. Study-wide results and caveats: At 0.1 to 3.0 mg/kg, CD4+ and CD8+ blood T cells expanded clonally by week 6.

A history of autoimmune disease or systemic immunosuppression excluded patients. Cycle 7 day 1, cycle 4 day 1, and baseline were the timepoints at which blood was sampled. Note on this clone: Its antigen remains unknown.

The CDR3 consists of 13 residues. The ends were cut back, 7 bases at V and 8 bases at J, with 17 bases in the middle. This TCR derives from an adult with an advanced solid tumor such as melanoma, head and neck, liver or kidney cancer. Sequenced here: CD4+ or CD8+ T cells sorted from blood, sampled in a trial of the OX40 agonist ivuxolimab. The chain is built from TRBV23-1 and TRBJ1-2; D unclear. TRBV23-1 is labeled an ORF, and its function is uncertain. CDR3 sequence (DNA): TGCGCCAGCAAATTACGACCTTTTAGGGGCTACACCTTC. It encodes CASKLRPFRGYTF.